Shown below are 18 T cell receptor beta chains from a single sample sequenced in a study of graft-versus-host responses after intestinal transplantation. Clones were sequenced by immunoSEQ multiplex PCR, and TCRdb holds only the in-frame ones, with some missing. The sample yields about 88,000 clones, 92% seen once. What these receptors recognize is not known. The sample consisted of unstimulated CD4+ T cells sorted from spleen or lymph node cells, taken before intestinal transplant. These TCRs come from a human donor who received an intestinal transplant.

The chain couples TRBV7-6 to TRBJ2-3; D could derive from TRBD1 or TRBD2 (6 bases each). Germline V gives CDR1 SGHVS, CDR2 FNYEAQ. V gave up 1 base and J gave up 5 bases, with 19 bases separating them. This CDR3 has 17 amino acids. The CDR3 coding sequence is TGTGCCAGCAGCTTAGATAGGGGGGTGCAGGGAGGAGATACGCAGTATTTT. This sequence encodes CASSLDRGVQGGDTQYF.

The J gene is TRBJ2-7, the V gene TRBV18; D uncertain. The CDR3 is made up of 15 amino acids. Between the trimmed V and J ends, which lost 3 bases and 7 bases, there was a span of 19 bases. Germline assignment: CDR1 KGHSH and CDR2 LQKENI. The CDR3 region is CASSPVPTQSGEQYF. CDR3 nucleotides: TGTGCCAGCTCACCGGTACCAACCCAGTCTGGAGAGCAGTACTTC.

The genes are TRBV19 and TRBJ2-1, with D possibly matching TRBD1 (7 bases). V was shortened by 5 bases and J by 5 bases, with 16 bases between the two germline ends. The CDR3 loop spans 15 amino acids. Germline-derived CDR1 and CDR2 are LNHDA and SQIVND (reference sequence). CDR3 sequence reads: CASSLQGRSNNEQFF. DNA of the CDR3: TGTGCCAGTAGTTTACAGGGGAGGTCTAACAATGAGCAGTTCTTC.

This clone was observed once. As DNA, the CDR3 is TGTGCCAGCACCACGGGGGGAGTGGGAGATACGCAGTATTTT. It translates to CASTTGGVGDTQYF. The rearrangement uses TRBV6-1 and TRBJ2-3, with 7 bases identical to TRBD2. Germline V gives CDR1 MNHNS, CDR2 SASEGT. CDR3 length: 14 amino acids. V lost 7 bases, J lost 5 bases, and 9 bases stayed unmatched.

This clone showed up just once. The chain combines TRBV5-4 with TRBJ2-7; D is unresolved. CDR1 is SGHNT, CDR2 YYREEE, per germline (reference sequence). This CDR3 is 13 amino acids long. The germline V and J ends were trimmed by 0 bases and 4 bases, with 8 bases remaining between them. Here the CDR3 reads CASSLDLRYEQYF. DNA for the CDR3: TGTGCCAGCAGCTTGGATTTACGTTACGAGCAGTACTTC.

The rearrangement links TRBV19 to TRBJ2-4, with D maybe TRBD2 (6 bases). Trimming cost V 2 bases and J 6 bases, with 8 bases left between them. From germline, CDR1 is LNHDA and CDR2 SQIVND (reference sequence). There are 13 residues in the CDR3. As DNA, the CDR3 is TGTGCCAGTAGTATAATGGAGGGAAACATTCAGTACTTC. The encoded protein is CASSIMEGNIQYF. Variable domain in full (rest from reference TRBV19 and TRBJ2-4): DGGITQSPKYLFRKEGQNVTLSCEQNLNHDAMYWYRQDPGQGLRLIYYSQIVNDFQKGDIAEGYSVSREKKESFPLTVTSAQKNPTAFYLCASSIMEGNIQYFGAGTRLSVL.

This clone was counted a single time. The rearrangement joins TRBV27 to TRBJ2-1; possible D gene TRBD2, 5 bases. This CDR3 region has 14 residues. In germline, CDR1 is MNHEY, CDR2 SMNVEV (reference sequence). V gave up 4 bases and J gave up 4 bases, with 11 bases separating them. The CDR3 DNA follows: TGTGCCAGCAGTTCCCCGGACTTATACAATGAGCAGTTCTTC. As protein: CASSSPDLYNEQFF.

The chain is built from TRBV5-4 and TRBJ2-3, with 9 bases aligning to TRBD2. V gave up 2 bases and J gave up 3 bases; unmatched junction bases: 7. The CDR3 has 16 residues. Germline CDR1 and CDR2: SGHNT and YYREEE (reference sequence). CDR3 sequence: CASSFAGGRGTDTQYF. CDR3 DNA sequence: TGTGCCAGCAGCTTTGCGGGAGGGCGTGGTACAGATACGCAGTATTTT.

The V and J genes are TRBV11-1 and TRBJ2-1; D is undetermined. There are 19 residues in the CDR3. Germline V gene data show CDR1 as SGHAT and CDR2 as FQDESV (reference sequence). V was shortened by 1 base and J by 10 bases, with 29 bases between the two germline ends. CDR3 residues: CASSLVYSKFGIRTKEQFF. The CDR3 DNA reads TGTGCCAGCAGCTTAGTATATTCCAAGTTTGGGATACGGACGAAAGAGCAGTTCTTC.

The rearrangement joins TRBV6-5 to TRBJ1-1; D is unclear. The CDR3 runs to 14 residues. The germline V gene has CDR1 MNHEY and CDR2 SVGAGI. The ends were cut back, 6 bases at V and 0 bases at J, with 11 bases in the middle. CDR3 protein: CASSPREMNTEAFF. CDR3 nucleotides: TGTGCCAGCAGCCCCCGGGAGATGAACACTGAAGCTTTCTTT.

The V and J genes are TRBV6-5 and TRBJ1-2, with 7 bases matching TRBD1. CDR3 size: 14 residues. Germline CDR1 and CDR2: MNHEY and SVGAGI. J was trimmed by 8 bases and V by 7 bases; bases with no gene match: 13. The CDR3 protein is CASTWTGTTLGYTF. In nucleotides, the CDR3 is TGTGCCAGCACGTGGACAGGCACTACGTTAGGCTACACCTTC.

The chain's CDR3 is CASNAYEQYF. Written as DNA, the CDR3 is TGTGCCAGCAACGCCTACGAGCAGTACTTC. This chain connects TRBV6-5 to TRBJ2-7; no definite D call. This CDR3 is 10 amino acids long. The germline V gene encodes CDR1 MNHEY and CDR2 SVGAGI. V gave up 7 bases and J gave up 2 bases, with 3 bases separating them.

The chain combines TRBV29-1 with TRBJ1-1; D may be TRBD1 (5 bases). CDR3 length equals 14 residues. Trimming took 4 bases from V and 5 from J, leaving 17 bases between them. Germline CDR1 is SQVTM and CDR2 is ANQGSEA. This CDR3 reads CSVGHIRGSTEAFF. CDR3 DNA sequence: TGCAGCGTTGGACATATTAGGGGAAGTACTGAAGCTTTCTTT.

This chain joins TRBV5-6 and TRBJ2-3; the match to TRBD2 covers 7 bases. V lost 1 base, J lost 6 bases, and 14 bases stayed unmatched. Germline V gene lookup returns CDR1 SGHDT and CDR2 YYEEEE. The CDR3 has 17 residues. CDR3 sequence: CASSLPWASGLGDTQYF. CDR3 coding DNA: TGTGCCAGCAGCTTGCCCTGGGCTAGCGGCCTAGGCGATACGCAGTATTTT.

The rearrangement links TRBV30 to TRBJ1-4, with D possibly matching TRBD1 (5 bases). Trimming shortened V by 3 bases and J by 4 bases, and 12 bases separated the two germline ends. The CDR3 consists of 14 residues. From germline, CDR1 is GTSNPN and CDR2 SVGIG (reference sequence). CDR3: CAWSLGEVNEKLFF. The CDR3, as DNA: TGTGCCTGGAGCTTGGGGGAGGTTAATGAAAAACTGTTTTTT.

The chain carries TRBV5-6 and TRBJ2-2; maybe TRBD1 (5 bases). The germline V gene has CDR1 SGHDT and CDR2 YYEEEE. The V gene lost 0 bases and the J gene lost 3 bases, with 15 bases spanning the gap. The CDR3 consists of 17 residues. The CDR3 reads CASSLGTGSGDTGELFF. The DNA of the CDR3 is TGTGCCAGCAGCTTGGGTACAGGAAGTGGAGACACCGGGGAGCTGTTTTTT.

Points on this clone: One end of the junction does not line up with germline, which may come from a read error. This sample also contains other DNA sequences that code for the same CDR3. The CDR3 coding sequence is TGTGCCAGCAGCCAAGAATGGGGACAGGGGGGGGCAGATACACAGTATTTT. Translation: CASSQEWGQGGADTQYF. The rearrangement joins TRBV4-2 to TRBJ2-3, with TRBD1 identical over 11 bases. The germline CDR1 and CDR2 sequences are LGHNA and YNFKEQ. The CDR3 has 17 amino acids.

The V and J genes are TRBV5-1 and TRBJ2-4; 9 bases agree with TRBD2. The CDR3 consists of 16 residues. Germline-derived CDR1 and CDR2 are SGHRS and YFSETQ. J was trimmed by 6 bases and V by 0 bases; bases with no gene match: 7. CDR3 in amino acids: CASSLVVAGGPNIQYF. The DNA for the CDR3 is TGCGCCAGCAGCTTGGTGGTCGCGGGAGGGCCAAACATTCAGTACTTC.